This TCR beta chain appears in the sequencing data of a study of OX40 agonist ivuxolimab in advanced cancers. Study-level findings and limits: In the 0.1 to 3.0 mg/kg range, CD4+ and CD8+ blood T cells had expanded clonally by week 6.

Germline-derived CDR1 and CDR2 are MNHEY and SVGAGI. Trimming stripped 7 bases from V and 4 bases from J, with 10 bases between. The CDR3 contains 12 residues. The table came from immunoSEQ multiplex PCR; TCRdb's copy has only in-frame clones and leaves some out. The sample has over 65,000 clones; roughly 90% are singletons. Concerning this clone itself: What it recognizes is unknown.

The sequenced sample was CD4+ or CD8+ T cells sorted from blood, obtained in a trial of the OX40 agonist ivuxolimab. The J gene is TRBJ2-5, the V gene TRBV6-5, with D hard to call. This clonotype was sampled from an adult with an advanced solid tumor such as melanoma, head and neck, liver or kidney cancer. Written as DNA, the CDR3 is TGTGCCAGCACTTCATTCATAGAGACCCAGTACTTC. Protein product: CASTSFIETQYF.